The rows below give T cell receptor beta chains drawn from one sample of a study of shared clonotypes between healthy human individuals. Measured with immunoSEQ multiplex PCR; TCRdb has only the in-frame clones, and not every one. Among about 470,000 clones, roughly three quarters were seen once, and the ten largest hold about 12%. Input material: PBMCs. The receptors come from a woman between 40 and 55 years old in good health. Some clones in this sample may be carry-over from other donors' samples. The CDR3 runs from the conserved cysteine through the conserved F or W. A D gene is named only where the DNA matches it firmly. The listing skips clone size in some rows; elsewhere it reads once, few, many or a size class.

J gene | V gene | D gene | clone size | CDR3 DNA | CDR3 protein
TRBJ2-1 | TRBV2 | TRBD1 | . | TGTGCCAGCAGTGAAGCGGGTTGGGACAGGGGTTACAATGAGCAGTTCTTC | CASSEAGWDRGYNEQFF
TRBJ2-1 | TRBV19 | . | once | TGTGCCAGTAGTCCCGTGGACGGGAGTACCTACAATGAGCAGTTCTTC | CASSPVDGSTYNEQFF
TRBJ1-4 | TRBV2 | . | once | TGTGCCAGCAGTGGGGCCAGCCCTAATGAAAAACTGTTTTTT | CASSGASPNEKLFF
TRBJ2-5 | TRBV28 | . | . | TGTGCCAGCAGTCCCCGCACACTTCAAGAGACCCAGTACTTC | CASSPRTLQETQYF
TRBJ1-2 | TRBV28 | . | . | TGTGCCAGCAGCCCCTTGGGAATCTTAGGCTACACCTTC | CASSPLGILGYTF
TRBJ2-5 | TRBV28 | . | once | TGTGCCAGCAGTAGAGATGGGGCTTCAGAGACCCAGTACTTC | CASSRDGASETQYF
TRBJ1-2 | TRBV25-1 | . | . | TGTGCCAGCAGTATAACCGGGTCGGGGGCTGGCTATGGCTACACCTTC | CASSITGSGAGYGYTF
TRBJ1-2 | TRBV6-1 | . | . | TGTGCCAGCATTAGCGGGGGCGCTATTCCCGGCTACACCTTC | CASISGGAIPGYTF
TRBJ2-7 | TRBV28 | TRBD1 | . | TGTGCCAGCAGTTTCCCGGGACAGGGGGCGAACGAGCAGTACTTC | CASSFPGQGANEQYF
TRBJ2-1 | TRBV5-8 | . | . | TGTGCCAGCAGCACAGGAGGGCGAAGGAATGAGCAGTTCTTC | CASSTGGRRNEQFF
TRBJ2-2 | TRBV9 | . | . | TGTGCCAGCAGCCCCTCCACCGGGGAGCTGTTTTTT | CASSPSTGELFF
TRBJ1-2 | TRBV6-4 | TRBD1 | . | TGTGCCAGCAGTGAGGAAGGACAGGGCGGCTATGGCTACACCTTC | CASSEEGQGGYGYTF
TRBJ2-5 | TRBV5-4 | . | . | TGTGCCAGCAGCTTGGACGTAGGAGGGACCCAGTACTTC | CASSLDVGGTQYF
TRBJ2-3 | TRBV5-4 | . | . | TGTGCCAGCAGCTCCAGATGGGACTCCTCCACAGATACGCAGTATTTT | CASSSRWDSSTDTQYF
TRBJ2-7 | TRBV7-8 | TRBD2 | . | TGTGCCAGCAGCTCCGACCGCCGCGGGAGGGCTGTTCAGCAGTACTTC | CASSSDRRGRAVQQYF
TRBJ2-7 | TRBV6-1 | . | . | TGTGCCAGCAGTGAACGGGCCCCCGCCCTCTACGAGCAGTACTTC | CASSERAPALYEQYF
TRBJ1-1 | TRBV10-1 | TRBD1 | . | TGCGCCAGCAGTGAGTCAAGAGGGACAGGAGGCACTGAAGCTTTCTTT | CASSESRGTGGTEAFF
TRBJ2-4 | TRBV2 | TRBD2 | once | TGTGCCAGCAGTGAGGTACTAGCGGGAGAGCTTCAGTACTTC | CASSEVLAGELQYF
TRBJ2-3 | TRBV7-9 | . | once | TGTGCCAGCAGCTTTCGAGATACGCAGTATTTT | CASSFRDTQYF
TRBJ2-5 | TRBV7-2 | TRBD2 | . | TGTGCCAGCAGCTTAGCGTTTGGGACTAGCGGAGAGACCCAGTACTTC | CASSLAFGTSGETQYF
TRBJ2-3 | TRBV21-1 | . | . | TGTGCCAGCAGCCCCCGGGACAGCACAGATACGCAGTATTTT | CASSPRDSTDTQYF
TRBJ1-2 | TRBV10-3 | . | . | TGTGCCATCAGTGAACCCCCAGGGGATCCTAACTATGGCTACACCTTC | CAISEPPGDPNYGYTF
TRBJ2-7 | TRBV6-1 | TRBD1 | . | TGTGCCAGCAGTGTTTGGCAGGGGGTGTACGAGCAGTACTTC | CASSVWQGVYEQYF
TRBJ1-1 | TRBV19 | . | . | TGTGCCAGTACTTTTAGCGGCCAGGGCACTGAAGCTTCCTTT | CASTFSGQGTEASF
TRBJ1-1 | TRBV29-1 | . | . | TGCAGCGCCGGGCCAGGGTGGGGTATGAACACTGAAGCTTTCTTT | CSAGPGWGMNTEAFF
TRBJ1-2 | TRBV5-1 | . | . | TGCGCCAGCAGCTTTTCCCCCGACTATGGCTACACCTTC | CASSFSPDYGYTF
TRBJ2-2 | TRBV14 | . | . | TGTGCCAGCAGCCATTACAGGGCGATATACACCGGGGAGCTGTTTTTT | CASSHYRAIYTGELFF
TRBJ2-3 | TRBV9 | . | . | TGTGCCAGCAGCGTAGGTAGGGGCGCCGGCACAGATACGCAGTATTTT | CASSVGRGAGTDTQYF
TRBJ1-5 | TRBV28 | . | . | TGTGCCAGCAATCCCCAGATGGGCAATCAGCCCCAGCATTTT | CASNPQMGNQPQHF
TRBJ2-1 | TRBV19 | . | . | TGTGCCAGTAGGGGTACGGGTGAGCAGTTCTTC | CASRGTGEQFF
TRBJ1-1 | TRBV7-9 | . | . | TGTGCCAGCAGTTACAGGGAGGGGAACACTGAAGCTTTCTTT | CASSYREGNTEAFF
TRBJ1-3 | TRBV7-2 | . | . | TGTGCCAGCAGACCGGCTGGGGTAGCTGGAAACACCATATATTTT | CASRPAGVAGNTIYF
TRBJ2-2 | TRBV28 | TRBD2 | . | TGTGCCACCGATGGACTAGCGGGAAAAAACGCGAACACCGGGGAGCTGTTTTTT | CATDGLAGKNANTGELFF
TRBJ2-2 | TRBV28 | TRBD2 | few | TGTGCCAGCGGTCTAGCGGGGAACACCGGGGAGCTGTTTTTT | CASGLAGNTGELFF
TRBJ2-1 | TRBV7-9 | . | many | TGTGCCAGCAGCTTAGGGGGTCCGTACAATGAGCAGTTCTTC | CASSLGGPYNEQFF
TRBJ2-2 | TRBV6-6 | . | . | TGTGCCAGCAGTTACTCCGGTTACACCGGGGAGCTGTTTTTT | CASSYSGYTGELFF
TRBJ2-2 | TRBV7-3 | TRBD1 | few | TGTGCCAGCAGCTTAGGACAGGGCCTGAACACCGGGGAGCTGTTTTTT | CASSLGQGLNTGELFF
TRBJ2-7 | TRBV10-3 | TRBD2 | . | TGTGCCATCACTAACGCTGGGACTAGCGGAGGGGACGAGCAGTACTTC | CAITNAGTSGGDEQYF
TRBJ2-2 | TRBV18 | . | once | TGTGCCAGCTCACCACGGTCGGAGAACACCGGGGAGCTGTTTTTT | CASSPRSENTGELFF
TRBJ2-1 | TRBV5-1 | . | . | TGCGCCAGCAGCTTAGGCGGTTCCTACAATGAGCAGTTCTTC | CASSLGGSYNEQFF
TRBJ2-1 | TRBV5-1 | . | . | TGCGCCAGCAGCTTGGAGGGTACGCTCGGCAATGAGCAGTTCTTC | CASSLEGTLGNEQFF
TRBJ2-1 | TRBV15 | . | . | TGTGCCACCAGCAGAGACCCCAAAGACTACAATGAGCAGTTCTTC | CATSRDPKDYNEQFF
TRBJ2-5 | TRBV30 | . | . | TGTGCCTGGAGTGTACGTTGGTACCAAGAGACCCAGTACTTC | CAWSVRWYQETQYF
TRBJ2-1 | TRBV18 | TRBD2 | . | TGTGCCAGCTCACCAGGCGGGAGCTACAATGAGCAGTTCTTC | CASSPGGSYNEQFF
TRBJ2-3 | TRBV18 | . | . | TGTGCCAGCTCACCATCGGCAGGGAGTGGCGGAGATACGCAGTATTTT | CASSPSAGSGGDTQYF
TRBJ2-5 | TRBV7-6 | . | . | TGTGCCAGCAGCCCCCCGGACTCCTCTGGGACCCAGTACTTC | CASSPPDSSGTQYF